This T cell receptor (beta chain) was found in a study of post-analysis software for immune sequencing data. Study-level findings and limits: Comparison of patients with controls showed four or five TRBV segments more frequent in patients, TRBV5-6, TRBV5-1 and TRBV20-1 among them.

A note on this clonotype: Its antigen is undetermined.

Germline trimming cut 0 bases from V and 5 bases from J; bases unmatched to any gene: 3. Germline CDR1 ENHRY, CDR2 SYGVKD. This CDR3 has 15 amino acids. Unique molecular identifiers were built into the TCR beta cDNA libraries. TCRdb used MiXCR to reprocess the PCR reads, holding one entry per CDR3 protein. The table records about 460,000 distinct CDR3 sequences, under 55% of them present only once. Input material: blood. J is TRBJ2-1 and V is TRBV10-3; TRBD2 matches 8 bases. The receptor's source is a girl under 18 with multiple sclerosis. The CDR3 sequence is CAISESTSGNNEQFF. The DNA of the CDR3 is TGTGCCATCAGTGAGTCTACTAGCGGCAACAATGAGCAGTTCTTC.